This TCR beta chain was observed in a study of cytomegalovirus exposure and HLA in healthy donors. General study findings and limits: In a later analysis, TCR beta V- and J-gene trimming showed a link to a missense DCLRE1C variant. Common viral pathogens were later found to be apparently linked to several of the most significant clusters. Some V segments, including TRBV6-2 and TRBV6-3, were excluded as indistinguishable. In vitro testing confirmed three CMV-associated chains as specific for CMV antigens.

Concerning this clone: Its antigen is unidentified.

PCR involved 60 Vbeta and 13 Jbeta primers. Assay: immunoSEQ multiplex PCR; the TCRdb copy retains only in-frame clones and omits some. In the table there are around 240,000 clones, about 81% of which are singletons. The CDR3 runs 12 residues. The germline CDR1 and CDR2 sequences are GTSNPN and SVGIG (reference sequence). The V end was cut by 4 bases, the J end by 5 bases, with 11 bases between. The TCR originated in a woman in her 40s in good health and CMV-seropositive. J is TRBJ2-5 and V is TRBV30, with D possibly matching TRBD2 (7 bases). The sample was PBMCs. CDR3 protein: CAWNEGGETQYF. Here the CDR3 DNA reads TGTGCCTGGAATGAGGGGGGGGAGACCCAGTACTTC.